This TCR beta chain is drawn from a study of T cells after yellow fever vaccination. The 5'RACE template-switching step produced TCR cDNA and added a universal primer site and UMIs. TCRdb reprocessed the 5' RACE reads via MiXCR and lists one record per CDR3 protein. The data contain 200,000 to 300,000 distinct CDR3 sequences, 6.5% to 7.5% of them singletons. The CDR3 has 14 amino acids. J lost 5 bases, V lost 4 bases, and 8 bases had no gene match. The V gene's germline CDR1 is SGHKS and CDR2 YYEKEE (reference sequence). In its sample, this clonotype was seen a few times. The sequences come from CD4+ T cells sorted from PBMCs, collected on the day of the yellow fever booster vaccination. The genes are TRBV5-5 and TRBJ2-7, with 8 bases aligning to TRBD1. This receptor was identified in a man aged 25 to 40 who received the YFV17D yellow fever vaccine. The CDR3 here is CASSPRQGRHEQYF. In DNA form, the CDR3 reads TGTGCCAGCAGCCCTCGACAGGGGAGACACGAGCAGTACTTC.